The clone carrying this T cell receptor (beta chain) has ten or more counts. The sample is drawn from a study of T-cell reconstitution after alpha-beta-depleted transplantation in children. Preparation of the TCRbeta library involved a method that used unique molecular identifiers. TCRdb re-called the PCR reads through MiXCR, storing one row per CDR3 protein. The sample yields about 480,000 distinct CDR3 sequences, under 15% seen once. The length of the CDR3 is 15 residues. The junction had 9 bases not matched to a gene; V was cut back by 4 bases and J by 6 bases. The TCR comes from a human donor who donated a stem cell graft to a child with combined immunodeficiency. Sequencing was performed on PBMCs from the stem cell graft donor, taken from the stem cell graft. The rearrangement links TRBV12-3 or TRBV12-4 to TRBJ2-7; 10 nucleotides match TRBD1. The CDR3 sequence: CASSSGTGETSEQYF. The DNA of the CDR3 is TGTGCCAGCAGTTCTGGGACAGGGGAAACTAGCGAGCAGTACTTC.